These 17 T cell receptor beta chains originate from one sample sequenced in a study of yellow fever vaccine responses in identical twins. MiXCR was run by TCRdb on the RT-PCR reads, yielding one entry per CDR3 protein. The sample shows about 20,000 distinct CDR3 sequences, roughly 78% of them seen only once. This material consisted of T cells from blood (PBMCs), unsorted or a sorted subset (not recorded which), taken before or after yellow fever vaccination (not recorded which). All receptors come from a woman between 18 and 29 years old who received the yellow fever vaccine.

The chain employs TRBV6-5 and TRBJ2-7; D is unresolved. The germline V gene encodes CDR1 MNHEY and CDR2 SVGAGI. The CDR3 length is 11 residues. V was pared by 2 bases and J by 6 bases, with 5 bases between. The CDR3 coding sequence is TGTGCCAGCAGTTACCCGTTCGAGCAGTACTTC. Its protein product is CASSYPFEQYF.

The chain recombines TRBV6-5 with TRBJ1-2; no clear D gene. Trimming cost V 2 bases and J 0 bases, with 7 bases left between them. The CDR3 contains 14 residues. Germline V gene sequence: CDR1 MNHEY, CDR2 SVGAGI. CDR3 sequence reads: CASSYGIANYGYTF. Written as DNA, the CDR3 is TGTGCCAGCAGTTACGGCATCGCTAACTATGGCTACACCTTC.

This chain uses TRBV7-2 with TRBJ2-7; D gene uncertain. Trimming took 2 bases from V and 1 from J, leaving 12 bases between them. Germline V gene lookup returns CDR1 SGHTA and CDR2 FQGNSA. This CDR3 contains 15 residues. The CDR3 nucleotides are TGTGCCAGCAGCTTACGGACGACACCTTCCTACGAGCAGTACTTC. Its translation: CASSLRTTPSYEQYF.

This chain links TRBV28 with TRBJ1-5; D ambiguous. V was pared by 4 bases and J by 6 bases, with 7 bases between. This CDR3 region has 12 residues. Germline V gene sequence: CDR1 MDHEN, CDR2 SYDVKM. CDR3 residues: CASSWYSQPQHF. CDR3 in DNA: TGTGCCAGCAGTTGGTATTCTCAGCCCCAGCATTTT. Full variable domain (rest looked up from reference TRBV28 and TRBJ1-5): DVKVTQSSRYLVKRTGEKVFLECVQDMDHENMFWYRQDPGLGLRLIYFSYDVKMKEKGDIPEGYSVSREKKERFSLILESASTNQTSMYLCASSWYSQPQHFGDGTRLSIL.

The chain combines TRBV11-1 with TRBJ2-5; D gene ambiguous. Trimming pared 5 bases from V and 2 bases from J, leaving 18 bases between. CDR3 length: 16 residues. Germline lookup yields CDR1 SGHAT and CDR2 FQDESV (reference sequence). The CDR3 region has the DNA TGTGCCAGCAGCCCCGACCGGACCCGATCTCAAGAGACCCAGTACTTC. This gives the protein CASSPDRTRSQETQYF.

This clonotype was seen a few times. V gene TRBV15 combines with J gene TRBJ2-1; unclear D gene. Germline CDR1 reads LNHNV; CDR2 reads YYDKDF (reference sequence). The CDR3 extends over 13 amino acids. V lost 5 bases to trimming and J lost 6 bases, with 11 bases between them. Here the CDR3 DNA reads TGTGCCACCAGCCGGGCTGACTCCAATGAGCAGTTCTTC. Its translation: CATSRADSNEQFF.

The chain links TRBV2 to TRBJ2-7; 8 nucleotides line up with TRBD1. This CDR3 comprises 14 residues. Trimming removed 5 bases from V and 3 bases from J; junction bases left unmatched: 6. CDR1 SNHLY and CDR2 FYNNEI come from the germline V gene. CDR3 nucleotide sequence: TGTGCCAGCAGTTCCGGGACAGGAGGCTACGAGCAGTACTTC. Its translation is CASSSGTGGYEQYF.

This clonotype was found once. The CDR3 sequence is CASSSRTSRGGELFF. DNA of the CDR3: TGTGCCAGCAGCTCCCGGACTAGTAGGGGCGGGGAGCTGTTTTTT. The rearrangement links TRBV7-2 to TRBJ2-2, with 7 nucleotides matching TRBD2. Germline CDR1 is SGHTA and CDR2 is FQGNSA. The CDR3 has 15 residues. V lost 4 bases, J lost 7 bases, and 9 bases stayed unmatched.

CDR3 coding DNA: TGTGCCAGCAGCTTAGTAGGACCTCGGTCGGAGGCGCAGTATTTT. Its translation is CASSLVGPRSEAQYF. V usage is TRBV11-1 and J usage is TRBJ2-3; tentatively, D is TRBD2 (5 bases). The CDR3 covers 15 residues. Germline CDR1 SGHAT, CDR2 FQDESV (reference sequence). The ends were cut back, 1 base at V and 10 bases at J, with 18 bases in the middle.

The chain joins TRBV11-1 to TRBJ2-4; D possibly corresponds to TRBD2 (5 bases). Looked up from germline, CDR1 is SGHAT and CDR2 is FQDESV (reference sequence). The CDR3 is 11 amino acids. V shed 6 bases and J shed 8 bases, with 8 bases lying between them. CDR3 nucleotide sequence: TGTGCCAGCAGGGAGGAAGACATTCAGTACTTC. The encoded protein is CASREEDIQYF.

This clonotype was picked up a small number of times. The CDR3, as DNA: TGTGCCAGCAGCGTAGATGGTCTTTACAATGAGCAGTTCTTC. This gives the protein CASSVDGLYNEQFF. The chain joins TRBV9 to TRBJ2-1; D is unresolved. The CDR3 is 14 residues long. The V end was cut by 0 bases, the J end by 4 bases, with 8 bases between. Germline values: CDR1 SGDLS, CDR2 YYNGEE.

This clonotype was found a few times. The rearrangement links TRBV11-3 to TRBJ2-7; D not certain. The CDR3 covers 13 residues. Per germline, CDR1 SGHNT and CDR2 YENEEA. Trimming took 7 bases from V and 2 from J, leaving 12 bases between them. In nucleotides, the CDR3 is TGTGCCAGCACCAACGAGAAGACCTACGAGCAGTACGTC. Encoded protein: CASTNEKTYEQYV.

This clonotype appeared a single time. The chain has TRBV9 and TRBJ2-2; tentatively, D is TRBD1 (6 bases). There are 15 residues in the CDR3. V lost 4 bases to trimming and J lost 5 bases, with 15 bases between them. Germline loops: CDR1 SGDLS, CDR2 YYNGEE. CDR3 in amino acids: CASSPRQDLTGELFF. In DNA form, the CDR3 reads TGTGCCAGCAGCCCCAGACAGGATTTGACCGGGGAGCTGTTTTTT.

The V call is TRBV28, the J call TRBJ2-1; D possibly uses TRBD1 or TRBD2 (5 bases each). The CDR3 is 15 amino acids. Germline V gene data show CDR1 as MDHEN and CDR2 as SYDVKM. Trimming took off 9 bases at V and 8 bases at J, with 23 bases between the two ends. CDR3 sequence: CARKSRDRPPYEQFF. The DNA of the CDR3 is TGTGCCAGAAAAAGCAGGGACCGCCCGCCCTATGAGCAGTTCTTC.

J is TRBJ1-2 and V is TRBV13; D perhaps matches TRBD1 (5 bases). V shed 5 bases and J shed 6 bases, with 28 bases lying between them. The germline CDR1 and CDR2 sequences are PRHDT and FYEKMQ (reference sequence). This CDR3 is built from 18 residues. CDR3 loop: CASSLFRDPSGMGHGYTF. The CDR3 bases are TGTGCCAGCAGCCTATTCCGGGACCCGAGCGGGATGGGGCATGGCTACACCTTC. Full variable domain (outside the CDR3, taken from reference TRBV13 and TRBJ1-2): AAGVIQSPRHLIKEKRETATLKCYPIPRHDTVYWYQQGPGQDPQFLISFYEKMQSDKGSIPDRFSAQQFSDYHSELNMSSLELGDSALYFCASSLFRDPSGMGHGYTFGSGTRLTVV.

V gene TRBV29-1 combines with J gene TRBJ1-1; D is undetermined. The germline V gene encodes CDR1 SQVTM and CDR2 ANQGSEA. V gave up 0 bases and J gave up 0 bases, with 11 bases separating them. The length of the CDR3 is 15 residues. This chain's CDR3 is CSVEDRADVNTEAFF. CDR3 coding DNA: TGCAGCGTTGAAGATCGGGCGGACGTGAACACTGAAGCTTTCTTT.

The chain couples TRBV15 to TRBJ1-5; D may be TRBD1 (5 bases). Germline CDR1 is LNHNV and CDR2 is YYDKDF (reference sequence). V was cut by 3 bases and J by 5 bases, with 11 bases left in between. This CDR3 contains 14 residues. This chain's CDR3 is CATSSGAGHQPQHF. The DNA for the CDR3 is TGTGCCACCAGCAGCGGAGCAGGGCATCAGCCCCAGCATTTT. Together with reference TRBV15 and TRBJ1-5, the CDR3 gives the full variable domain: DAMVIQNPRYQVTQFGKPVTLSCSQTLNHNVMYWYQQKSSQAPKLLFHYYDKDFNNEADTPDNFQSRRPNTSFCFLDIRSPGLGDTAMYLCATSSGAGHQPQHFGDGTRLSIL.